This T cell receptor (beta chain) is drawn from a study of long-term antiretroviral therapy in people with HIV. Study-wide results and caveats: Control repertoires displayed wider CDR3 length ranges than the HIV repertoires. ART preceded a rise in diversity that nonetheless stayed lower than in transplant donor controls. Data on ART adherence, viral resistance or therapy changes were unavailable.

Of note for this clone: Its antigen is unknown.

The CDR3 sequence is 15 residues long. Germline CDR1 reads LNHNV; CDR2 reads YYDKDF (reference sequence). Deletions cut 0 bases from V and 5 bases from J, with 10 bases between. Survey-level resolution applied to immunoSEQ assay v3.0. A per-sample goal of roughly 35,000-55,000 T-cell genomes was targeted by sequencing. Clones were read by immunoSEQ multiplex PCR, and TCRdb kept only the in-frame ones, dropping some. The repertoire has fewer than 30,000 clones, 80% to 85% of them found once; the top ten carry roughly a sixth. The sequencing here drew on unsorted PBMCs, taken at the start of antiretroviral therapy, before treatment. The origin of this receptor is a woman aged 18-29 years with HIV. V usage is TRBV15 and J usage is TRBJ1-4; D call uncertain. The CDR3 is CATSRDRGRNEKLFF. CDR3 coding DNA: TGTGCCACCAGCAGAGATCGAGGCCGGAATGAAAAACTGTTTTTT.